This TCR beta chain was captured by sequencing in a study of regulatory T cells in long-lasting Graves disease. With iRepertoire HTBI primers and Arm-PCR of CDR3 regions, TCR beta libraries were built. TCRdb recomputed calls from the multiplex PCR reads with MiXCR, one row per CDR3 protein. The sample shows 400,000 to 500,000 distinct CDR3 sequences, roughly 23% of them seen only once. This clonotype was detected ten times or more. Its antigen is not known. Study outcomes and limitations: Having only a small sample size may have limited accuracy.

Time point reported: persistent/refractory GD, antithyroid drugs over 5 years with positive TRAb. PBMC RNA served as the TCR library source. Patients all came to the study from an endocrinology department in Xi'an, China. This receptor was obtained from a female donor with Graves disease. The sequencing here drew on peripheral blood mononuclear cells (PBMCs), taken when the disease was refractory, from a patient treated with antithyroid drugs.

The CDR3 bases are TGTGCCAGCAGTGACAGACAGAAGAGCAATCAGCCCCAGCATTTT. Its translation is CASSDRQKSNQPQHF. The V and J genes are TRBV12-3 or TRBV12-4 and TRBJ1-5, with D perhaps matching TRBD1 (5 bases). V was trimmed by 5 bases and J by 1 base, leaving 12 bases between them. CDR3 size: 15 residues.